What follows is one T cell receptor (beta chain) and its context. Repertoires were generated with immunoSEQ multiplex PCR, while TCRdb's copy carries only in-frame clones and drops some. The data contain roughly 250,000 clones, around 86% of them seen just once; the ten biggest clones take up 1.5% to 2%. Germline V gene data show CDR1 as SNHLY and CDR2 as FYNNEI. Deletions cut 6 bases from V and 6 bases from J, with 19 bases between. This CDR3 is built from 15 residues. The sample is drawn from a study of blood T cell repertoires in COVID-19. This sequence originates from a woman between 45 and 65 years old who had recovered from COVID-19. The chain recombines TRBV2 with TRBJ2-3; TRBD2 is a possible D gene (6 bases). The sequenced material came from PBMCs or T cells enriched from blood (not recorded which). The CDR3 DNA follows: TGTGCCAGCAGGGGGGACGGAGGGTGGACGGATACGCAGTATTTT. Encoded protein: CASRGDGGWTDTQYF.